This TCR beta chain was captured in a study of vaccination effects on CD4 cells after COVID-19. Looking at the study overall: Participants got two doses of BNT162b2 or mRNA-1273 vaccine. Overall study findings and caveats: In vaccinees who were healthy, merely 1 out of 255 vaccine-induced clones cross-reacted with common cold coronaviruses. Few convalescent patients and no early post-infection timepoints were included in the study.

The CDR3 loop spans 13 amino acids. Deletions cut 5 bases from V and 1 base from J, with 8 bases between. Germline CDR1 reads SEHNR; CDR2 reads FQNEAQ (reference sequence). On this clone: The antigen is not known.

Sequencing followed a ViraFEST assay step that expanded antigen-specific CD4+ T cells with viral peptide pools. Between days 10 and 11 of culture, CD4+ T cells were separated out. Vaccinated recipients, who were negative for nucleocapsid antibodies, had no history of SARS-CoV-2 infection. Method: immunoSEQ multiplex PCR; TCRdb's copy keeps in-frame clones and lacks some. The sample has 71,000 or so clones, approximately 70% seen once. Source: CD4+ T cells from PBMCs cultured with HCoV-OC43 spike peptides, taken before COVID-19 vaccination. Subset of the sample: HCoV-OC43 spike overlapping peptide pool stimulation. This receptor was obtained from a human donor who received a COVID-19 vaccine. The V gene is TRBV7-9, the J gene TRBJ1-1, with D uncertain. The CDR3 nucleotides read TGTGCCAGCAGCCGAATCGAGAACACTGAAGCTTTCTTT. Protein sequence: CASSRIENTEAFF. The complete variable domain, with remaining parts taken from reference TRBV7-9 and TRBJ1-1, reads DTGVSQNPRHKITKRGQNVTFRCDPISEHNRLYWYRQTLGQGPEFLTYFQNEAQLEKSRLLSDRFSAERPKGSFSTLEIQRTEQGDSAMYLCASSRIENTEAFFGQGTRLTVV.